This T cell receptor beta chain was recorded in a study of cytomegalovirus exposure and HLA in healthy donors (dated by TCRdb to 2015 to 2018). Turning to the overall study: A later analysis indicated that the 95 to 150 validation repertoires were generated on the platform also employed for the approximately 700 repertoires of the first cohort. The aim of the study was to test whether cataloging public T cell receptors could identify signatures of past pathogen exposure. Along with the roughly 700-subject first cohort, a separate validation cohort of roughly 110 different subjects was used. High-throughput TCR immunosequencing, statistical association of individual TCRs with disease status, and machine learning were combined to predict cytomegalovirus infection status.

Libraries were constructed by the immunoSEQ multiplex PCR assay. Regarding the original processing steps: A statistical classification framework was built to diagnose cytomegalovirus status from the catalog of TCR beta chain sequences. The table was pulled from immuneACCESS by TCRdb, which kept in-frame rearrangements only. Such tables lose some clones; where checked, under half of the loss comes from unresolved V genes, and the rest has no known cause. V, J and clone size are those of that table, while D and trimming were read from the DNA. The sample includes roughly 130,000 clones, with roughly 86% observed a single time. Jointly, the top ten make up around 1.5% of the sample. Looking up the germline V gene yields CDR1 SGHDT and CDR2 YYEEEE. From cysteine to phenylalanine, the CDR3 is 16 amino acids long. Only the CDR3 part of the read is kept: 48 bases, read in frame from the first base. V is reduced by 0 bases and J by 4 bases, leaving a spacing of 16 bases between them.

Worth noting for this clone: It has no known antigen specificity. No much larger clone exists at a distance of one base, and base qualities are not known.

General conclusions and limits of the study: All 120 or so repertoires were used to score co-occurrence in the validation cohort in a later analysis, because that analysis had no HLA typing for the cohort. Cytomegalovirus status was reported to be diagnosed by the classifier with high specificity and sensitivity in both the original and validation cohorts. The authors suggested that the approach could potentially be extended to other disease states and immunological phenotypes. The study listed 150 to 200 TCR beta chains as associated with cytomegalovirus. In vitro tests confirmed that a few of the cytomegalovirus-associated TCR beta chains recognize cytomegalovirus antigens. A later analysis found that TCRs clustered in the first cohort also tended to co-occur in the 95 to 150 validation repertoires, with 90% to 95% of cluster scores above 0. Most TCR sequences were observed very rarely across donors, whereas some public TCRs were present in many individuals.

The donors were included in the validation cohort of over a hundred subjects, a group kept apart from the roughly 700-subject first cohort. The sequenced material came from PBMCs. In this chain, TRBV5-6 is recombined with TRBJ1-2, with the D gene not clear enough to name. The receptor was derived from a man between 25 and 39 years old in good health and CMV-seronegative. Here the CDR3 is given as CASSLAPSRGGYGYTF. At the DNA level, the sequence is TGTGCCAGCAGCTTGGCCCCCAGCCGCGGAGGCTATGGCTACACCTTC.